This T cell receptor (beta chain) appears in the sequencing data of a study of T cell changes during pregnancy in multiple sclerosis. Libraries were prepared by immunoSEQ multiplex PCR; TCRdb keeps only in-frame clonotypes and omits some of them. The table includes 90,000 to 95,000 clones, around 93% detected once. The clonotype was recovered from a female donor with multiple sclerosis, enrolled in a pregnancy study. The material sequenced was peripheral blood, taken in the third trimester of pregnancy.

The CDR3 loop reads CASSLLQSYNSPLHF. The CDR3 bases are TGTGCCAGCAGCTTATTACAGTCCTATAATTCACCCCTCCACTTT. This rearrangement joins TRBV7-6 to TRBJ1-6; no definite D call. V lost 2 bases to trimming and J lost 1 base, with 6 bases between them. There are 15 residues in the CDR3. Germline V gives CDR1 SGHVS, CDR2 FNYEAQ.